This is a list of T cell receptor beta chains from one sample in a study of blood T cells in healthy people across ages. TCRdb itself ran the 5' RACE reads through MiXCR, one entry per CDR3 protein. The sample holds 1.5 million to 1.8 million distinct CDR3 sequences; roughly 43% are singletons and the top ten take more than 4%. Sample: blood. These receptors were collected from a woman younger than 35 in good health. The CDR3 runs from the conserved cysteine through the conserved F or W. Fields, in order: J gene, clone size, V gene, D gene, CDR3 protein, CDR3 DNA. The D gene is left open where the match is weak. For some rows the clone size is stated as once, few or many, or as a class when expanded; others skip it.

j_call: TRBJ2-5; clone_size: -; v_call: TRBV4-1; d_call: -; cdr3_aa: CASSQAVGGETQYF; cdr3_nt: TGCGCCAGCAGCCAGGCCGTTGGGGGAGAGACCCAGTACTTC
j_call: TRBJ2-3; clone_size: -; v_call: TRBV6-1; d_call: TRBD2; cdr3_aa: CASAEPGTSGGTSTDTQYF; cdr3_nt: TGTGCCAGCGCGGAGCCCGGGACTAGCGGGGGGACTAGCACAGATACGCAGTATTTT
j_call: TRBJ2-4; clone_size: -; v_call: TRBV7-9; d_call: TRBD2; cdr3_aa: CASSLGPGGQYF; cdr3_nt: TGTGCCAGCAGCTTGGGCCCGGGGGGGCAGTACTTC
j_call: TRBJ1-5; clone_size: few; v_call: TRBV6-5; d_call: -; cdr3_aa: CASSPVAGNQPQHF; cdr3_nt: TGTGCCAGCAGTCCCGTGGCTGGCAATCAGCCCCAGCATTTT
j_call: TRBJ1-4; clone_size: -; v_call: TRBV27; d_call: -; cdr3_aa: CASSLGGLDEKLFF; cdr3_nt: TGTGCCAGCAGTTTAGGGGGGCTCGATGAAAAACTGTTTTTT
j_call: TRBJ2-5; clone_size: -; v_call: TRBV7-2; d_call: -; cdr3_aa: CASRQERMGHGETQYF; cdr3_nt: TGTGCCAGCAGACAAGAAAGAATGGGGCATGGGGAGACCCAGTACTTC
j_call: TRBJ2-3; clone_size: -; v_call: TRBV20-1; d_call: -; cdr3_aa: CSARDRASATDTQYF; cdr3_nt: TGCAGTGCTAGAGATCGGGCTAGCGCGACAGATACGCAGTATTTT
j_call: TRBJ1-1; clone_size: -; v_call: TRBV5-1; d_call: -; cdr3_aa: CASSWRQDTEAFF; cdr3_nt: TGCGCCAGCAGCTGGAGACAGGACACTGAAGCTTTCTTT
j_call: TRBJ2-1; clone_size: -; v_call: TRBV4-2; d_call: -; cdr3_aa: CASSQEGESNEQFF; cdr3_nt: TGTGCCAGCAGCCAAGAAGGGGAATCCAATGAGCAGTTCTTC
j_call: TRBJ2-5; clone_size: few; v_call: TRBV20-1; d_call: TRBD2; cdr3_aa: CSARELAGGYETQYF; cdr3_nt: TGCAGTGCTAGGGAACTAGCGGGAGGGTATGAGACCCAGTACTTC
j_call: TRBJ2-3; clone_size: -; v_call: TRBV7-6; d_call: TRBD2; cdr3_aa: CASSLLAGVWDTQYF; cdr3_nt: TGTGCCAGCAGCTTACTAGCGGGGGTATGGGATACGCAGTATTTT
j_call: TRBJ2-1; clone_size: -; v_call: TRBV4-3; d_call: -; cdr3_aa: CASSLTNGGRGNEQFF; cdr3_nt: TGCGCCAGCAGCCTCACTAACGGGGGGCGGGGAAATGAGCAGTTCTTC
j_call: TRBJ2-1; clone_size: -; v_call: TRBV4-3; d_call: TRBD2; cdr3_aa: CASSHHPSGSSYSEQFF; cdr3_nt: TGCGCCAGCAGCCATCATCCTAGCGGGAGCTCCTACAGTGAGCAGTTCTTC
j_call: TRBJ2-1; clone_size: few; v_call: TRBV25-1; d_call: TRBD2; cdr3_aa: CASNLAGANEQFF; cdr3_nt: TGTGCCAGCAACCTAGCGGGAGCCAATGAGCAGTTCTTC
j_call: TRBJ2-1; clone_size: many; v_call: TRBV20-1; d_call: TRBD2; cdr3_aa: CSAPLAGRTNEQFF; cdr3_nt: TGCAGTGCGCCGCTAGCGGGAAGGACGAATGAGCAGTTCTTC
j_call: TRBJ2-1; clone_size: few; v_call: TRBV27; d_call: TRBD1; cdr3_aa: CASQDRGRNEQFF; cdr3_nt: TGTGCCAGCCAGGACAGGGGGAGGAATGAGCAGTTCTTC
j_call: TRBJ1-2; clone_size: few; v_call: TRBV5-1; d_call: TRBD1; cdr3_aa: CASSYNLRTGAYGYTF; cdr3_nt: TGCGCCAGCAGCTACAACTTAAGGACAGGGGCCTATGGCTACACCTTC
j_call: TRBJ2-7; clone_size: -; v_call: TRBV5-1; d_call: -; cdr3_aa: CASRLQGYNEQYF; cdr3_nt: TGCGCCAGCAGATTACAGGGTTACAATGAGCAGTACTTC
j_call: TRBJ1-2; clone_size: -; v_call: TRBV7-2; d_call: -; cdr3_aa: CASSVWENYGYTF; cdr3_nt: TGTGCCAGCAGCGTCTGGGAAAACTATGGCTACACCTTC
j_call: TRBJ2-5; clone_size: few; v_call: TRBV29-1; d_call: -; cdr3_aa: CSVEPPNKRETQYF; cdr3_nt: TGCAGCGTTGAACCTCCAAACAAGCGGGAGACCCAGTACTTC
j_call: TRBJ1-5; clone_size: few; v_call: TRBV6-2/TRBV6-3; d_call: TRBD1; cdr3_aa: CASRPTGGNQPQHF; cdr3_nt: TGTGCCAGCAGACCGACAGGGGGTAATCAGCCCCAGCATTTT
j_call: TRBJ1-4; clone_size: -; v_call: TRBV28; d_call: -; cdr3_aa: CASSSWGLATNEKLFF; cdr3_nt: TGTGCCAGCAGCTCGTGGGGCCTTGCAACTAATGAAAAACTGTTTTTT
j_call: TRBJ1-5; clone_size: few; v_call: TRBV23-1; d_call: -; cdr3_aa: CASSQSVQGDQPQHF; cdr3_nt: TGCGCCAGCAGTCAATCAGTACAGGGCGATCAGCCCCAGCATTTT
j_call: TRBJ2-1; clone_size: many; v_call: TRBV3-1; d_call: -; cdr3_aa: CASSQDRHNEQFF; cdr3_nt: TGTGCCAGCAGCCAAGATAGACACAATGAGCAGTTCTTC
j_call: TRBJ2-1; clone_size: -; v_call: TRBV15; d_call: TRBD2; cdr3_aa: CATEVGGRAYNGQFF; cdr3_nt: TGTGCCACCGAAGTGGGCGGGAGGGCCTACAATGGACAGTTCTTC
j_call: TRBJ2-7; clone_size: few; v_call: TRBV5-1; d_call: -; cdr3_aa: CASRTGLDSYEQYF; cdr3_nt: TGCGCCAGCAGGACCGGGCTCGACTCCTACGAGCAGTACTTC
j_call: TRBJ1-2; clone_size: few; v_call: TRBV15; d_call: -; cdr3_aa: CATSKQGRTYGYTF; cdr3_nt: TGTGCCACCAGCAAGCAGGGGAGAACCTATGGCTACACCTTC
j_call: TRBJ2-7; clone_size: -; v_call: TRBV7-8; d_call: -; cdr3_aa: CASSLAGVYYEQYF; cdr3_nt: TGTGCCAGCAGCTTAGCTGGCGTCTACTACGAGCAGTACTTC
j_call: TRBJ2-7; clone_size: once; v_call: TRBV7-8; d_call: -; cdr3_aa: CASSPYSGSYEQYF; cdr3_nt: TGTGCCAGCAGCCCCTACTCCGGATCCTACGAGCAGTACTTC
j_call: TRBJ2-1; clone_size: many; v_call: TRBV29-1; d_call: TRBD2; cdr3_aa: CSVRTSTDNEQFF; cdr3_nt: TGCAGCGTCAGGACTAGCACTGACAATGAGCAGTTCTTC
j_call: TRBJ2-5; clone_size: few; v_call: TRBV20-1; d_call: -; cdr3_aa: CSARDANQETQYF; cdr3_nt: TGCAGTGCTCGGGACGCCAACCAAGAGACCCAGTACTTC
j_call: TRBJ2-5; clone_size: -; v_call: TRBV28; d_call: -; cdr3_aa: CASTKQETQYF; cdr3_nt: TGTGCCAGCACTAAACAAGAGACCCAGTACTTC
j_call: TRBJ2-1; clone_size: -; v_call: TRBV12-3/TRBV12-4; d_call: TRBD2; cdr3_aa: CASSRLAGGGEQFF; cdr3_nt: TGTGCCAGCAGCCGACTAGCGGGAGGAGGTGAGCAGTTCTTC
j_call: TRBJ1-2; clone_size: few; v_call: TRBV29-1; d_call: -; cdr3_aa: CSVYGQGSYGYTF; cdr3_nt: TGCAGCGTCTACGGGCAGGGATCGTATGGCTACACCTTC
j_call: TRBJ2-4; clone_size: few; v_call: TRBV9; d_call: TRBD1; cdr3_aa: CASSPRQGDSKNIQYF; cdr3_nt: TGTGCCAGCAGCCCCCGACAGGGGGATTCCAAAAACATTCAGTACTTC
j_call: TRBJ2-5; clone_size: few; v_call: TRBV15; d_call: TRBD1; cdr3_aa: CATSRIGQADQETQYF; cdr3_nt: TGTGCCACCAGCAGAATAGGACAGGCAGACCAAGAGACCCAGTACTTC
j_call: TRBJ1-1; clone_size: -; v_call: TRBV4-1; d_call: -; cdr3_aa: CASSHRAEAFF; cdr3_nt: TGCGCCAGCAGCCACCGGGCGGAAGCTTTCTTT
j_call: TRBJ2-2; clone_size: -; v_call: TRBV11-2; d_call: TRBD1; cdr3_aa: CASSLGRWDRGSLSDTGELFF; cdr3_nt: TGTGCCAGCAGCTTAGGCCGGTGGGACAGGGGCTCCTTGTCGGACACCGGGGAGCTGTTTTTT
j_call: TRBJ2-1; clone_size: few; v_call: TRBV28; d_call: TRBD2; cdr3_aa: CASSSWTSGRASEQFF; cdr3_nt: TGTGCCAGCAGTTCTTGGACTAGCGGGAGGGCCAGTGAGCAGTTCTTC
j_call: TRBJ2-3; clone_size: -; v_call: TRBV6-5; d_call: TRBD2; cdr3_aa: CASSYTAGGGSDTQYF; cdr3_nt: TGTGCCAGCAGTTATACCGCGGGGGGTGGCTCAGATACGCAGTATTTT
j_call: TRBJ2-3; clone_size: many; v_call: TRBV12-3/TRBV12-4; d_call: TRBD2; cdr3_aa: CASRTGLAGPTDTQYF; cdr3_nt: TGTGCCAGCAGAACCGGACTAGCGGGTCCCACAGATACGCAGTATTTT
j_call: TRBJ2-4; clone_size: -; v_call: TRBV2; d_call: TRBD2; cdr3_aa: CASSEERGTSIQYF; cdr3_nt: TGTGCCAGCAGTGAGGAGCGGGGGACCTCGATTCAGTACTTC
j_call: TRBJ2-5; clone_size: few; v_call: TRBV5-1; d_call: -; cdr3_aa: CASSRTLGSGETQYF; cdr3_nt: TGCGCCAGCAGCCGTACCTTGGGGTCAGGAGAGACCCAGTACTTC
j_call: TRBJ2-3; clone_size: -; v_call: TRBV4-3; d_call: -; cdr3_aa: CASGPGRAVTDTQYF; cdr3_nt: TGCGCCAGCGGGCCGGGTCGAGCGGTCACAGATACGCAGTATTTT
j_call: TRBJ2-1; clone_size: -; v_call: TRBV20-1; d_call: -; cdr3_aa: CSLPGPLYNGQFF; cdr3_nt: TGCAGTCTCCCGGGACCGCTCTACAATGGGCAGTTCTTC
j_call: TRBJ2-2; clone_size: -; v_call: TRBV4-3; d_call: TRBD2; cdr3_aa: CASSQGAPLAGPNTGELFF; cdr3_nt: TGCGCCAGCAGCCAAGGGGCCCCACTAGCGGGCCCGAACACCGGGGAGCTGTTTTTT
j_call: TRBJ2-1; clone_size: -; v_call: TRBV6-2/TRBV6-3; d_call: -; cdr3_aa: CASSSLGRGPEQFF; cdr3_nt: TGTGCCAGCAGCTCACTAGGTAGGGGCCCTGAGCAGTTCTTC
j_call: TRBJ1-6; clone_size: -; v_call: TRBV3-1; d_call: -; cdr3_aa: CASSSRHTTNSPLHF; cdr3_nt: TGTGCCAGCAGCTCTCGACATACTACTAATTCACCCCTCCACTTT
j_call: TRBJ1-1; clone_size: -; v_call: TRBV6-5; d_call: -; cdr3_aa: CASSDSIGNTEAFF; cdr3_nt: TGTGCCAGCAGTGACTCGATCGGGAACACTGAAGCTTTCTTT
j_call: TRBJ1-2; clone_size: -; v_call: TRBV14; d_call: -; cdr3_aa: CASSQPRPALNYGYTF; cdr3_nt: TGTGCCAGCAGCCAACCCCGGCCCGCTCTTAACTATGGCTACACCTTC
j_call: TRBJ1-4; clone_size: -; v_call: TRBV6-5; d_call: -; cdr3_aa: CASSYSGGLNEKLFF; cdr3_nt: TGTGCCAGCAGTTATTCGGGAGGGCTGAATGAAAAACTGTTTTTT
j_call: TRBJ2-1; clone_size: -; v_call: TRBV24-1; d_call: -; cdr3_aa: CATSDLTLNKQFF; cdr3_nt: TGTGCCACCAGTGATTTGACCCTCAATAAGCAGTTCTTC
j_call: TRBJ2-3; clone_size: -; v_call: TRBV12-3/TRBV12-4; d_call: -; cdr3_aa: CASSLERKGLLTDTQYF; cdr3_nt: TGTGCCAGCAGTTTAGAACGGAAGGGACTCCTCACCGATACGCAGTATTTT
j_call: TRBJ1-2; clone_size: few; v_call: TRBV7-2; d_call: -; cdr3_aa: CASSFGSADGYTF; cdr3_nt: TGTGCCAGCAGCTTCGGCAGCGCGGATGGCTACACCTTC
j_call: TRBJ2-7; clone_size: -; v_call: TRBV6-2/TRBV6-3; d_call: -; cdr3_aa: CASSYSSNFPGNSYEQYF; cdr3_nt: TGTGCCAGCAGTTACTCGTCAAATTTCCCCGGGAATTCCTACGAGCAGTACTTC